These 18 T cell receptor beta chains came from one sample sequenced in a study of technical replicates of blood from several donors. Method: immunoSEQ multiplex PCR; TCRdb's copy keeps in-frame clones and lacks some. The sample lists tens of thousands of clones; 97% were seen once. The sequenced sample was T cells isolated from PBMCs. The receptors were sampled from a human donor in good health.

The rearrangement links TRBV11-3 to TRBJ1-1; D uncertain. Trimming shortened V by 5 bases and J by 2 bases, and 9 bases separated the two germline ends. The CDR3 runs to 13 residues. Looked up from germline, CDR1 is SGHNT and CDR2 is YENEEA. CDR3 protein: CASSKGRNTEAFF. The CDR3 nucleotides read TGTGCCAGCAGCAAAGGGAGAAACACTGAAGCTTTCTTT.

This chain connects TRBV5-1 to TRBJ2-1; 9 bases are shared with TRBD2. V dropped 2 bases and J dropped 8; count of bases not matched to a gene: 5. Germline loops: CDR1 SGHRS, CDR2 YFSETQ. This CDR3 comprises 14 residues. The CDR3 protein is CASSFISSGDEQFF. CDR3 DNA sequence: TGCGCCAGCAGCTTTATTTCTAGCGGGGATGAGCAGTTCTTC.

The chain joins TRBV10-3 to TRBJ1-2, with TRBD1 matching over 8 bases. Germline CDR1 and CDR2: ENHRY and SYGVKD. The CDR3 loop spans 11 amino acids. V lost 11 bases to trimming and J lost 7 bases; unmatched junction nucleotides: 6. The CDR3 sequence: CAHGQGGGYTF. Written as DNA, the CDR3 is TGTGCCCATGGACAGGGCGGTGGCTACACCTTC.

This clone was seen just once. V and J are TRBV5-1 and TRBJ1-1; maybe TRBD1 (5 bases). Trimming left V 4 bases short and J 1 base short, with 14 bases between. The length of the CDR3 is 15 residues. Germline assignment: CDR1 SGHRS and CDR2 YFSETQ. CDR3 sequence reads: CASSRNSDRNTEAFF. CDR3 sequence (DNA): TGCGCCAGCAGCCGAAATTCCGACAGGAACACTGAAGCTTTCTTT.

The CDR3: CASSEAHTGELFF. In nucleotides, the CDR3 is TGTGCCAGCAGCGAGGCTCACACCGGGGAGCTGTTTTTT. The V call is TRBV2, the J call TRBJ2-2; no clear D gene. With 6 bases removed from V and 3 bases from J, the gap between germline ends came to 8 bases. The CDR3 extends over 13 amino acids. CDR1 and CDR2 from the germline V gene are SNHLY and FYNNEI.

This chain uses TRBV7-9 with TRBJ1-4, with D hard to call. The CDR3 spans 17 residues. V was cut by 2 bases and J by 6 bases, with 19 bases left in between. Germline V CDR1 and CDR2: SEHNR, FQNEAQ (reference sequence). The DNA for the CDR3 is TGTGCCAGCAGCTTAATACCGGGAGGAATGATGGATGAAAAACTGTTTTTT. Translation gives CASSLIPGGMMDEKLFF.

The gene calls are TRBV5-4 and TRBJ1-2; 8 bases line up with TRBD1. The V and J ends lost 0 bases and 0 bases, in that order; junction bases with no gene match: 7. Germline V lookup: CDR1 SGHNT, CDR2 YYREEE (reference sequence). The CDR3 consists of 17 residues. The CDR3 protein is CASSLALQGGTNYGYTF. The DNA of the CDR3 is TGTGCCAGCAGCTTGGCGTTACAGGGGGGCACTAACTATGGCTACACCTTC.

The CDR3 DNA follows: TGTGCCAGCAGTTACTCGATCAAGCCCCAAGAAGCTTTCTTT. It specifies CASSYSIKPQEAFF. The V and J genes are TRBV6-5 and TRBJ1-1; D is unresolved. The ends were cut back, 0 bases at V and 8 bases at J, with 13 bases in the middle. CDR1 is MNHEY, CDR2 SVGAGI, per germline. The CDR3 consists of 14 residues.

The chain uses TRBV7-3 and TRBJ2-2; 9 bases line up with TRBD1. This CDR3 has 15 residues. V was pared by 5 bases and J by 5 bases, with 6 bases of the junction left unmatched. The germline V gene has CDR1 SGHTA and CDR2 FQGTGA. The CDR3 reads CASSRDRGGTGELFF. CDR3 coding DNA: TGTGCCAGCAGCCGCGACAGGGGGGGAACCGGGGAGCTGTTTTTT.

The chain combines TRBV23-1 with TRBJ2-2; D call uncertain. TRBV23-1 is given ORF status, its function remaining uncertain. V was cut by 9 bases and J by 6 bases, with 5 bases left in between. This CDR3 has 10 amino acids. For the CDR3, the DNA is TGCGCCAGAAGAGCCGGGGAGCTGTTTTTT. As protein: CARRAGELFF.

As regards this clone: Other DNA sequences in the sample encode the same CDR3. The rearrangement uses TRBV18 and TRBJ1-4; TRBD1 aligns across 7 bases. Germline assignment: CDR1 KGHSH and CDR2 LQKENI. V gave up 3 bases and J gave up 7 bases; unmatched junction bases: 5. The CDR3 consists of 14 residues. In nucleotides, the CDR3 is TGTGCCAGCTCACCTCCGGGACAGCCTGAAAAACTGTTTTTT. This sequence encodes CASSPPGQPEKLFF.

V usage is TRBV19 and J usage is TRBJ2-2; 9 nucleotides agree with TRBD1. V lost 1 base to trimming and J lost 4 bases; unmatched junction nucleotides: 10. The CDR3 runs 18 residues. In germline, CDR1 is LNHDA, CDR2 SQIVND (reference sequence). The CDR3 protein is CASSIGAGTGLITGELFF. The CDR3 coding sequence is TGTGCCAGTAGTATAGGAGCCGGGACAGGGTTAATCACCGGGGAGCTGTTTTTT. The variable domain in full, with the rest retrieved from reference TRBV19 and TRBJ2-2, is DGGITQSPKYLFRKEGQNVTLSCEQNLNHDAMYWYRQDPGQGLRLIYYSQIVNDFQKGDIAEGYSVSREKKESFPLTVTSAQKNPTAFYLCASSIGAGTGLITGELFFGEGSRLTVL.

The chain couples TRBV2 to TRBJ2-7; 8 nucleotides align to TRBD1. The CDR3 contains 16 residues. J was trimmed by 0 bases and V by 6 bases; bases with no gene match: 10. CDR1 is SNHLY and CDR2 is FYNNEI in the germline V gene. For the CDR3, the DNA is TGTGCCAGCAGGAGGAGGACAGGGTCTTCCTCCTACGAGCAGTACTTC. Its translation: CASRRRTGSSSYEQYF.

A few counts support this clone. The CDR3, as DNA: TGTGCCAGCAGCCAAGGGACAGGGTTATTTGATCAGCCCCAGCATTTT. It yields the protein CASSQGTGLFDQPQHF. This rearrangement joins TRBV4-2 to TRBJ1-5; 8 bases agree with TRBD1. The CDR3 spans 16 residues. After removal of 1 base from V and 5 bases from J, the junction contained 7 bases not matched to a gene. Looked up from germline, CDR1 is LGHNA and CDR2 is YNFKEQ.

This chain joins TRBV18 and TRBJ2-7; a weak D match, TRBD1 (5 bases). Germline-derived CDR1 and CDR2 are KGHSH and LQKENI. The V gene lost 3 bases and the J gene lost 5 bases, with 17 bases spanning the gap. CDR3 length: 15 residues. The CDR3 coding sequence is TGTGCCAGCTCACCGACAGTGGCGTTTAGCCACGAGCAGTACTTC. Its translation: CASSPTVAFSHEQYF.

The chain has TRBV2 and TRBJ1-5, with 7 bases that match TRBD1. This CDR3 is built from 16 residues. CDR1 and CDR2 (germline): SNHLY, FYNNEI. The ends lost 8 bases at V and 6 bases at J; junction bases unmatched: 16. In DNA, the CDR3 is TGTGCCAGCCAACCGACGGGACAGAGGTTTGGTCAGCCCCAGCATTTT. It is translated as CASQPTGQRFGQPQHF.

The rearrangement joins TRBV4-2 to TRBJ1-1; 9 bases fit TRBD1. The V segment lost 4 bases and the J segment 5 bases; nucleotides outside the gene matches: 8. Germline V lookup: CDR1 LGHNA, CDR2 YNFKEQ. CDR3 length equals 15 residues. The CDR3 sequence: CASSLRQGEWTEAFF. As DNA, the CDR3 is TGTGCCAGCAGCCTTCGACAGGGGGAATGGACTGAAGCTTTCTTT.

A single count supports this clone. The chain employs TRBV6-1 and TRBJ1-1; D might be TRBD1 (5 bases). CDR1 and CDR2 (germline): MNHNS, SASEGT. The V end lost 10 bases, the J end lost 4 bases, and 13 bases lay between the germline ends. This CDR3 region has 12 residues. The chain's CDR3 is CATPQGGTEAFF. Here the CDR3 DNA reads TGTGCCACCCCCCAGGGAGGCACTGAAGCTTTCTTT.